This T cell receptor (beta chain) was profiled in a study of blood T cell repertoires in COVID-19. This CDR3 is built from 17 residues. From germline, CDR1 is SGHRS and CDR2 YFSETQ. Trimming took off 0 bases at V and 4 bases at J, with 17 bases between the two ends. The assay was immunoSEQ multiplex PCR, and TCRdb's table has in-frame clones only and misses some. The repertoire holds some 270,000 clones, with approximately 83% as singletons. The chain employs TRBV5-1 and TRBJ2-1, with D possibly being TRBD1 (6 bases). The sequenced sample was peripheral blood. The clonotype originates from a woman aged 65 to 85 with acute or convalescent COVID-19. The CDR3 here is CASSLGLVQGLYNEQFF. The CDR3 DNA follows: TGCGCCAGCAGCTTGGGCCTAGTACAGGGATTATACAATGAGCAGTTCTTC.